This T cell receptor (beta chain) comes out of a study of shared T cell receptors in the human thymus. Profiled with immunoSEQ multiplex PCR; TCRdb holds only in-frame clones, not every one. Among about 500,000 clones listed, approximately 80% were seen once. The CDR3 contains 13 residues. Germline V lookup: CDR1 SGHAT, CDR2 FQNNGV. The J segment lost 5 bases and the V segment lost 6 bases, leaving 6 bases of the junction unmatched. The sample was also linked to a second study, of human thymus T cells. That work contributes: All donors were healthy Finnish infants who were undergoing corrective surgery to treat congenital heart defects. Resections were taken during corrective heart surgery, and the thymus tissue came from these. In thymic and blood repertoires alike, V and J usage looked biased. Reports from related research described highly overlapping thymic repertoires among unrelated individuals.

The V gene is TRBV11-2, the J gene TRBJ2-5; 7 bases fit TRBD1. This clonotype was sampled from a boy under three years old with a congenital heart defect. Sequenced: thymocytes. The CDR3 is CASSYRGGETQYF. CDR3 sequence (DNA): TGTGCCAGCAGTTACAGGGGCGGGGAGACCCAGTACTTC.